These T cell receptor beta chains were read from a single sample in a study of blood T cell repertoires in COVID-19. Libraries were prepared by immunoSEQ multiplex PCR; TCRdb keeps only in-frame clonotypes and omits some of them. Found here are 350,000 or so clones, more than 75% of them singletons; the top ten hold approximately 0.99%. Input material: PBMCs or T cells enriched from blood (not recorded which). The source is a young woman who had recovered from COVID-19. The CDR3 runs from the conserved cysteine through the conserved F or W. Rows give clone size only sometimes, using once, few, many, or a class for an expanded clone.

CASSQEQGGSYEQYF	TRBJ2-7	NA	TRBV4-3	15
CSVEVNSYEQYF	TRBJ2-7	NA	TRBV29-1	12
CASSFLSGVGYTF	TRBJ1-2	NA	TRBV12-3/TRBV12-4	13
CAISPDRKNTGELFF	TRBJ2-2	NA	TRBV10-3	15
CASSPAGGFNSPLHF	TRBJ1-6	NA	TRBV6-5	15
CASSQDLGRGIQYF	TRBJ2-4	NA	TRBV7-9	14
CASRFGQGPYEQYF	TRBJ2-7	once	TRBV28	14
CASSRSGGGYNEQFF	TRBJ2-1	NA	TRBV2	15
CASSLIGQAMNTEAFF	TRBJ1-1	few	TRBV19	16
CAWLRTDLYEQYF	TRBJ2-7	NA	TRBV30	13
CASSSTGNYGYTF	TRBJ1-2	NA	TRBV5-4	13
CASSLVTGGFYEQYF	TRBJ2-7	NA	TRBV7-8	15
CASSQEDSSPYGYTF	TRBJ1-2	once	TRBV3-1/TRBV3-2	15
CATGQGASYEQYF	TRBJ2-7	NA	TRBV24-1	13
CASSLSRSTDTQYF	TRBJ2-3	NA	TRBV5-4	14
CASGTGTSYEQYF	TRBJ2-7	NA	TRBV25-1	13